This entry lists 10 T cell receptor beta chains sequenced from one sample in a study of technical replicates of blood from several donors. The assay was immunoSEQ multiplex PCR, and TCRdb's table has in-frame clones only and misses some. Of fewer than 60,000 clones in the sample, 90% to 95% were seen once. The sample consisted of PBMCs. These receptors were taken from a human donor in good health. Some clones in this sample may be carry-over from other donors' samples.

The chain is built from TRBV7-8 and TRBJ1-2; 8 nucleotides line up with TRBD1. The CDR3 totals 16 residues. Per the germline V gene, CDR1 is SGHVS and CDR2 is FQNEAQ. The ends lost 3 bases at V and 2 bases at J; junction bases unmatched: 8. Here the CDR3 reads CASSLDRAIGNYGYTF. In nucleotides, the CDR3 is TGTGCCAGCAGCTTGGACAGGGCGATTGGGAACTATGGCTACACCTTC.

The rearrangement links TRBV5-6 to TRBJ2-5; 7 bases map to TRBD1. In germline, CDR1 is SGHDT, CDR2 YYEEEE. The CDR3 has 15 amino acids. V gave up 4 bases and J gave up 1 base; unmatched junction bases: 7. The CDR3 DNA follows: TGTGCCAGCAGCAGGGGGCAGCTACTCCAAGAGACCCAGTACTTC. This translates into CASSRGQLLQETQYF.

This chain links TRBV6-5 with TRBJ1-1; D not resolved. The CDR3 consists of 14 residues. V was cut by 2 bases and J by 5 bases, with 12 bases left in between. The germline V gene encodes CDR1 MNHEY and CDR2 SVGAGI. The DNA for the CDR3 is TGTGCCAGCAGTTACGGCAAGAGGGTAACTGAAGCTTTCTTT. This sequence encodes CASSYGKRVTEAFF.

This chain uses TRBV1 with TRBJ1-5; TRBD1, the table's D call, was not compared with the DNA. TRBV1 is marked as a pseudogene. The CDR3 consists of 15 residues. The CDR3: CTSSPPGHLNQPQHF. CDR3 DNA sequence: TGCACCAGCAGTCCTCCGGGACATCTGAATCAGCCCCAGCATTTT.

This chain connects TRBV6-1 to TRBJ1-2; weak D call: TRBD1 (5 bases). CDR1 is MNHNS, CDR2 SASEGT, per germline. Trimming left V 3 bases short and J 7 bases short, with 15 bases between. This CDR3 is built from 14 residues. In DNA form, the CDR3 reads TGTGCCAGCAGTGATATCTCAGGGATTGCTGGCTACACCTTC. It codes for CASSDISGIAGYTF.

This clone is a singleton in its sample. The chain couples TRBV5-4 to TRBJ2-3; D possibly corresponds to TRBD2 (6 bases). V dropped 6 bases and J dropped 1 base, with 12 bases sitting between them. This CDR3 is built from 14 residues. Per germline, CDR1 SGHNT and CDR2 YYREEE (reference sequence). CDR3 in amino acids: CASNPTGGTDTQYF. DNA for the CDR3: TGTGCCAGCAACCCAACGGGGGGCACAGATACGCAGTATTTT.

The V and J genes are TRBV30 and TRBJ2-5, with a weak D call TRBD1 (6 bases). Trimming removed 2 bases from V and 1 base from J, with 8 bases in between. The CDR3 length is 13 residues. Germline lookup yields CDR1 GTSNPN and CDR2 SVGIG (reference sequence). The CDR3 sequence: CAWSRDTQETQYF. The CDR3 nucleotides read TGTGCCTGGAGTCGGGACACCCAAGAGACCCAGTACTTC.

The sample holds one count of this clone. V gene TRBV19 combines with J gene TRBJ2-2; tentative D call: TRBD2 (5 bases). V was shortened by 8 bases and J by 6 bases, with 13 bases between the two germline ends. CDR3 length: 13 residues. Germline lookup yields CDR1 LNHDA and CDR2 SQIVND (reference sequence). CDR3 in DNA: TGTGCCAGTGGGAACAGCGGATCCGGGGAGCTGTTTTTT. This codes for CASGNSGSGELFF.

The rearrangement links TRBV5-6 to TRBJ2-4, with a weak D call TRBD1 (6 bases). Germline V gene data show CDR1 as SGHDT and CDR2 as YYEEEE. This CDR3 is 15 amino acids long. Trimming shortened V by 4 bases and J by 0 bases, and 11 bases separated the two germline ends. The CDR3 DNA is TGTGCCAGCAGCACTGGACAGATAGCCAAAAACATTCAGTACTTC. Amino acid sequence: CASSTGQIAKNIQYF.

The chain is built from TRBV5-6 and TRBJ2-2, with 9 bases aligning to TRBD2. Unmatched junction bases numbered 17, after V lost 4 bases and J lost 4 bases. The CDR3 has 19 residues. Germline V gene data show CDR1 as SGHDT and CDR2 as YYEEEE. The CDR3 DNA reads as TGTGCCAGCAGCGCGATGGGGAGTAGCGGGGGCGCGGGCACCGGGGAGCTGTTTTTT. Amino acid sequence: CASSAMGSSGGAGTGELFF.